The sequence of this T cell receptor beta chain was determined in a study of blood T cell repertoires in COVID-19. Turning to the study itself: From T cells, B-cell-depleted T cells, or PBMCs came the material, which was cDNA or gDNA.

Participants came from some 26 US areas, aged roughly 18 to 100 years. The data were produced by immunoSEQ multiplex PCR, yet TCRdb's version contains in-frame clones alone and is incomplete. The data show around 330,000 clones, 87% seen once. Per germline, CDR1 SGHVS and CDR2 FQNEAQ. V lost 5 bases, J lost 4 bases, and 17 bases lay in between. The CDR3 has 15 residues. This clonotype was obtained from a woman under 30 who had recovered from COVID-19. The specimen sequenced was PBMCs or T cells enriched from blood (not recorded which). The chain employs TRBV7-8 and TRBJ1-2; TRBD1 is a possible D gene (5 bases). CDR3 sequence (DNA): TGTGCCAGCAGCCCGTCTACGCAGGGACTCTATGGCTACACCTTC. The encoded protein is CASSPSTQGLYGYTF.